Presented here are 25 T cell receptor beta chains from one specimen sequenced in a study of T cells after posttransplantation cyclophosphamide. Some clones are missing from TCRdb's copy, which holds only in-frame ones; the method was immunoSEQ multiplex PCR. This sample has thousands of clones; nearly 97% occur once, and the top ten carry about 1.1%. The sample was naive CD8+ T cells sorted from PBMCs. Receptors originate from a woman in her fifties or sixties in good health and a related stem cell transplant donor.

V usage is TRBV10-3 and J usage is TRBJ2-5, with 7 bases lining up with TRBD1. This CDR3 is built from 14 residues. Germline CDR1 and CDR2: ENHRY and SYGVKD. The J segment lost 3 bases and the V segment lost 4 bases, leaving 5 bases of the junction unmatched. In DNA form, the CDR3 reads TGTGCCATCAGTGGGGCCCAGGGGGAAGAGACCCAGTACTTC. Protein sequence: CAISGAQGEETQYF.

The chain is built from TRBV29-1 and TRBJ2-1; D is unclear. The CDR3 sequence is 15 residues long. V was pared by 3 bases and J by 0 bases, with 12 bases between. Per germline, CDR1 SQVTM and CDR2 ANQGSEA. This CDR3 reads CSVDDSPSSYNEQFF. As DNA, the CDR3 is TGCAGCGTTGACGATAGTCCAAGCTCCTACAATGAGCAGTTCTTC.

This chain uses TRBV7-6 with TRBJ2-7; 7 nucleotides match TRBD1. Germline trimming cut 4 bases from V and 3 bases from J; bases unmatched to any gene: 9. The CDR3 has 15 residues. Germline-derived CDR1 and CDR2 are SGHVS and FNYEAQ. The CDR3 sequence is CASSSYRDRDYEQYF. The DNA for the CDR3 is TGTGCCAGCAGCTCGTATCGGGACAGAGACTACGAGCAGTACTTC.

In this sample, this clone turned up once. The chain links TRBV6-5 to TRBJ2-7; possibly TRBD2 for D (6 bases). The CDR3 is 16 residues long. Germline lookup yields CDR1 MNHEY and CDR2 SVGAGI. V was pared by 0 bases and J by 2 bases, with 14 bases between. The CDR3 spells CASSYSSGGIAYEQYF. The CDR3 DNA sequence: TGTGCCAGCAGTTACTCCAGTGGGGGGATTGCCTACGAGCAGTACTTC.

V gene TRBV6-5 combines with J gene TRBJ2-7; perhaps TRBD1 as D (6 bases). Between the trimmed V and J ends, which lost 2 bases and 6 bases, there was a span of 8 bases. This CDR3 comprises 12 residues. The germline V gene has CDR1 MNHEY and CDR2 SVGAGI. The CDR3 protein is CASSYAGAEQYF. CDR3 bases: TGTGCCAGCAGTTACGCAGGGGCCGAGCAGTACTTC.

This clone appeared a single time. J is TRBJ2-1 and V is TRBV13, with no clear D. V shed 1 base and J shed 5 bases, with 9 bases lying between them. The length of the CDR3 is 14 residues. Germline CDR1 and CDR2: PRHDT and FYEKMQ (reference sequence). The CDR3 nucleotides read TGTGCCAGCAGCTTAGCCCCCCTCCACAATGAGCAGTTCTTC. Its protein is CASSLAPLHNEQFF.

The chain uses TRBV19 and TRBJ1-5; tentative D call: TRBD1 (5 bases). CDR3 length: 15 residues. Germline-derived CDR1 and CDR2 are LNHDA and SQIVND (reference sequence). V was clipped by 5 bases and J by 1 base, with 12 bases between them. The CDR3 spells CASSPGLASNQPQHF. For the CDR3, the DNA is TGTGCCAGTAGTCCGGGACTGGCGAGCAATCAGCCCCAGCATTTT.

CDR3 in amino acids: CASSQDDTVNEKLFF. The CDR3 DNA is TGTGCCAGCAGCCAAGATGACACAGTTAATGAAAAACTGTTTTTT. This rearrangement joins TRBV14 to TRBJ1-4; D is uncertain. The CDR3 runs to 15 residues. Between the trimmed V and J ends, which lost 0 bases and 4 bases, there was a span of 9 bases. The V gene's germline CDR1 is SGHDN and CDR2 FVKESK.

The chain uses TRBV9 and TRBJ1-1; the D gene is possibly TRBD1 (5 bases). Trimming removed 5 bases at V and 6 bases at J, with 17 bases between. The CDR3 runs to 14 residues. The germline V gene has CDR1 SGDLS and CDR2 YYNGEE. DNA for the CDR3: TGTGCCAGCAGACCCCACGATGGGGCCGCTGAAGCTTTCTTT. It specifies CASRPHDGAAEAFF.

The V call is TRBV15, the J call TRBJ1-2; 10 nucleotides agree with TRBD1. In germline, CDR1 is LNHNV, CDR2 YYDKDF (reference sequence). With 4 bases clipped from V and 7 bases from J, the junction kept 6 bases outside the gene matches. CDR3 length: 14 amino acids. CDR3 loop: CATSTRQGAGGYTF. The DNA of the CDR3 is TGTGCCACCAGCACCAGACAGGGGGCGGGTGGCTACACCTTC.

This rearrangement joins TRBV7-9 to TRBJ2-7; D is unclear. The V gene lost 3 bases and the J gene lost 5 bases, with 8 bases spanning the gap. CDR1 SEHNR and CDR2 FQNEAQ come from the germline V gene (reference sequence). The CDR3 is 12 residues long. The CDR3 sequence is CASSFESDEQYF. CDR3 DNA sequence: TGTGCCAGCAGCTTTGAGAGCGACGAGCAGTACTTC.

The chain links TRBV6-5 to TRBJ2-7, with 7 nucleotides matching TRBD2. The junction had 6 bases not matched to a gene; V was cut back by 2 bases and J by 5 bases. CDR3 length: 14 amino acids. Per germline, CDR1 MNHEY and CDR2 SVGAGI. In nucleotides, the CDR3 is TGTGCCAGCAGTTACGATGAGCGGGACGACGAGCAGTACTTC. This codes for CASSYDERDDEQYF.

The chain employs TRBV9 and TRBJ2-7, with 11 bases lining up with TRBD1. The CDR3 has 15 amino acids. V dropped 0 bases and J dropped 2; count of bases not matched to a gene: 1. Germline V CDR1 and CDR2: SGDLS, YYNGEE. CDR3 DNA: TGTGCCAGCAGCGTAGAGGGACAGGGGGCCTACGAGCAGTACTTC. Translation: CASSVEGQGAYEQYF. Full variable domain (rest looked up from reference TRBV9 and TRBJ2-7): DSGVTQTPKHLITATGQRVTLRCSPRSGDLSVYWYQQSLDQGLQFLIQYYNGEERAKGNILERFSAQQFPDLHSELNLSSLELGDSALYFCASSVEGQGAYEQYFGPGTRLTVT.

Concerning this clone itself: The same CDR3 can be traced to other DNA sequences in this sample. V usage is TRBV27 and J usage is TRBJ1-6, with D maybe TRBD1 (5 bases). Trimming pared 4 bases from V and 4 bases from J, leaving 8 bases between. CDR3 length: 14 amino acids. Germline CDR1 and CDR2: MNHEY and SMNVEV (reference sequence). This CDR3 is CASSYRMYNSPLHF. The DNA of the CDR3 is TGTGCCAGCAGTTACAGGATGTATAATTCACCCCTCCACTTT.

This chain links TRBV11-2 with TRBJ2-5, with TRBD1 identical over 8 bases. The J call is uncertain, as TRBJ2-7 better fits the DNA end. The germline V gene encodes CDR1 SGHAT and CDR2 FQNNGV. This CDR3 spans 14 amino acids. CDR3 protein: CASSQGRGPYEQYF. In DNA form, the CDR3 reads TGTGCCAGCAGCCAGGGCAGGGGGCCCTACGAGCAGTACTTC.

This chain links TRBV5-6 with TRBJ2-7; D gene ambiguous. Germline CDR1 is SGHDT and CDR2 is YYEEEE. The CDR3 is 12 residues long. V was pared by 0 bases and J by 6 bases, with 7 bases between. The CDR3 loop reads CASSLAPGEQYF. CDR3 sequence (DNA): TGTGCCAGCAGCTTGGCTCCGGGCGAGCAGTACTTC.

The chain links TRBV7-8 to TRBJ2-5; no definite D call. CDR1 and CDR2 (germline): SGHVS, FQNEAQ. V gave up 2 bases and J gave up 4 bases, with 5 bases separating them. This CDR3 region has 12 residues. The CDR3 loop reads CASSLNRETQYF. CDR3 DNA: TGTGCCAGCAGCTTAAATCGAGAGACCCAGTACTTC.

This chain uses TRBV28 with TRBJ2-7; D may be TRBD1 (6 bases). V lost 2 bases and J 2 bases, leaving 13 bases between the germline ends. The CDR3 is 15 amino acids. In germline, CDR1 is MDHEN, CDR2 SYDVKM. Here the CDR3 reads CASSLNEDSPYEQYF. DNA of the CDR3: TGTGCCAGCAGTTTAAACGAGGACAGTCCCTACGAGCAGTACTTC. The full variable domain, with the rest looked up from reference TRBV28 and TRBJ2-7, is DVKVTQSSRYLVKRTGEKVFLECVQDMDHENMFWYRQDPGLGLRLIYFSYDVKMKEKGDIPEGYSVSREKKERFSLILESASTNQTSMYLCASSLNEDSPYEQYFGPGTRLTVT.

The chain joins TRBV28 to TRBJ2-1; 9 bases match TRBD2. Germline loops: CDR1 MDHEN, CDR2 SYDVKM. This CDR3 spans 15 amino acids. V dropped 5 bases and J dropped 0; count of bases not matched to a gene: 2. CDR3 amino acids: CASSKLAGSYNEQFF. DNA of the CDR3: TGTGCCAGCAGTAAACTAGCGGGCTCCTACAATGAGCAGTTCTTC.

The CDR3 protein is CSVEDTGVDTQYF. The CDR3, as DNA: TGCAGCGTTGAAGATACGGGGGTTGATACGCAGTATTTT. The rearrangement links TRBV29-1 to TRBJ2-3, with D perhaps TRBD2 (6 bases). This CDR3 is built from 13 residues. Trimming pared 0 bases from V and 6 bases from J, leaving 10 bases between. CDR1 is SQVTM and CDR2 is ANQGSEA in the germline V gene.

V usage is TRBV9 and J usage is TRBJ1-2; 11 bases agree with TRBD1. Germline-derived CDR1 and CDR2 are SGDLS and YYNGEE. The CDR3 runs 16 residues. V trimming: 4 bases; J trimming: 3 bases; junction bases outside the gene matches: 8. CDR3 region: CASSTWSGQGDYGYTF. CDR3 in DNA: TGTGCCAGCAGCACCTGGTCGGGACAGGGGGACTATGGCTACACCTTC.

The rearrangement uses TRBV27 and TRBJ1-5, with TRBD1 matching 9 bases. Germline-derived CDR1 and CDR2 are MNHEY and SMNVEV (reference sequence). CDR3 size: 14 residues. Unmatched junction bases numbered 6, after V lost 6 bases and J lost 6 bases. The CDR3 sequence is CASSHTGGGQPQHF. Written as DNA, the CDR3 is TGTGCCAGCAGCCATACAGGGGGCGGTCAGCCCCAGCATTTT.

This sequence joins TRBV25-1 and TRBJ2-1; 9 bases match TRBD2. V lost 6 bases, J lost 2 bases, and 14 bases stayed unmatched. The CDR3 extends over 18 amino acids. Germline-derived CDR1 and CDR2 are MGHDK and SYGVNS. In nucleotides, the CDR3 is TGTGCCAGCAGAAAAAGCGCTAGCGGGAATACTACCTACAATGAGCAGTTCTTC. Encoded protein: CASRKSASGNTTYNEQFF.

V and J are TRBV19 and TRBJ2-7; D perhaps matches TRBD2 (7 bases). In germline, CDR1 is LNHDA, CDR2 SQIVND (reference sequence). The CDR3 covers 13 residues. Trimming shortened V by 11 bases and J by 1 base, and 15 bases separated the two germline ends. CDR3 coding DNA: TGTGCCTCCTTGGGGAGGGGGTCCTACGAGCAGTACTTC. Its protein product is CASLGRGSYEQYF.

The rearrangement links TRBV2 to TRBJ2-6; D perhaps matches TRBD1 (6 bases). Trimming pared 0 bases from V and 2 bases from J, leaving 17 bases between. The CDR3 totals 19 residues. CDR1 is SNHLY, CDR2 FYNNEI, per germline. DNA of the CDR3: TGTGCCAGCAGTGAAGCCGCCGGACAGCCTCGCGCTGGGGCCAACGTCCTGACTTTC. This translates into CASSEAAGQPRAGANVLTF.